This T cell receptor (beta chain) was recorded in a study of radiotherapy plus CTLA-4 blockade in lung cancer. About the study: With 31% of patients having disease control, objective responses were seen in under 20%. Study conclusions and caveats: TCR clones originating in tumors grew in number in blood after radiotherapy plus ipilimumab. Early blood T cell clone dynamics, with interferon-beta, were reported to best predict response.

The CDR3 loop spans 13 amino acids. Germline V gives CDR1 SGHDT, CDR2 YYEEEE. V was trimmed by 0 bases and J by 6 bases, leaving 9 bases between them. Receiving focal radiation plus CTLA-4 blockade with ipilimumab were patients who had chemo-refractory metastatic non-small-cell lung cancer. Only in-frame clones appear in the TCRdb table, and some are missing; sequencing was by immunoSEQ multiplex PCR. Altogether roughly 100,000 clones are present, more than 75% being singletons, with the ten largest covering 2.4%. In its sample, this clone was seen a few times. As yet, its antigen is unknown. The chain employs TRBV5-6 and TRBJ1-2; possibly TRBD1 for D (6 bases). Sequences were derived from peripheral blood, sampled from a patient treated with radiotherapy plus ipilimumab. This TCR was recovered from a human donor with non-small cell lung cancer that progressed on radiotherapy plus ipilimumab. Some clones in this sample may be carry-over from other donors' samples. This CDR3 reads CASSLVQGDGYTF. Here the CDR3 DNA reads TGTGCCAGCAGCTTGGTACAGGGAGATGGCTACACCTTC.